This T cell receptor (delta chain) is drawn from a study of gamma delta lymphoproliferative disorders and STAT genes (dated by TCRdb to the late 2010s). Broadly, across the study: Gamma-chain libraries were prepared from at least 50 ng of genomic DNA using the LymphoTrack Dx TCRG Assay. Because no corresponding Invivoscribe delta assay was available, delta-chain libraries were prepared according to the standard operating procedure of the EuroClonality-NGS working group. Within a larger immunophenotypic and STAT-mutation study, TCR gamma and delta CDR3 repertoires were profiled by deep sequencing in Tgammadelta lymphoproliferative disease patients and healthy controls. To confirm results, a couple of gamma-chain samples and all delta-chain samples were sequenced twice. Results and caveats for the whole study, not just this receptor: Control T cells likely spanned varied maturation stages, while leukemic cells were skewed toward terminal effectors, potentially limiting patient-control comparisons. Nearly all major patient gamma and delta clonotypes were public, shared with at least one healthy donor; only a couple of gamma clonotypes were private to disease. When whole repertoires were clustered, gamma repertoires from patients grouped apart from those of healthy controls, but delta repertoires did not separate between the groups. According to the authors, NGS specificity may be reduced at low frequencies, so whether leukemic clones are public or private needs confirmation.

As for this clone: The antigen it binds to is not known. A far larger clone is just one base off, so this is likely a read error. Other DNA sequences in this sample translate to the same CDR3.

Taken from the germline V gene, the CDR1 and CDR2 loops are TSWWSYY and QGS. V and J are trimmed by 2 bases and 7 bases, and the gene matches miss 17 bases of the junction. The CDR3 holds 18 amino acids from the cysteine to the phenylalanine. Kept here is only the CDR3 DNA, which spans 54 bases and is read in frame from base 1. For TCR sequencing, genomic DNA was taken from peripheral blood mononuclear cells isolated from both patients and controls. As controls, about 23 healthy adult blood donors (median age around 63 years; about twelve males and 11 females) were included and were matched to patients for age and sex. In both library preparation methods, multiplex PCR was run with primers aimed at the conserved V and J regions of the TCR genes. After purification and pooling, the amplicons were sequenced on an Illumina MiSeq platform. For the original study's pipeline: V(D)J alignment, clonotype assembly and translation were performed with MiXCR, whereas functionality assessment and CDR3 repertoire analyses were performed with VDJtools. The IMGT definition of CDR3 was applied, and only productive sequences using functional genes were analyzed, with ORF genes and pseudogenes left out. A custom Python script searched for identical amino acid CDR3s of major clonotypes (frequency >=5%) across all patients and controls. A one-sided non-parametric Wilcoxon test was used to compare clonotype frequencies in patients versus controls. With CATT, TCRdb called clones again from the public reads; duplicate DNA rows were later joined. Clone size and V and J calls follow TCRdb, not the original study. The sample contains roughly 1,400 delta-chain clones, roughly 2.1% of them found a single time. The biggest ten clones account for approximately 51% of the sample.

The rearrangement joined TRDV1 to TRDJ1; TRDD3 agrees with 9 junctional bases. The sequence came from a human donor in good health. Material: blood. The CDR3 loop reads CALGEFARGLGGYGKLIF. The nucleotide sequence is TGTGCTCTTGGGGAATTCGCACGGGGACTTGGGGGATATGGTAAACTCATCTTT.